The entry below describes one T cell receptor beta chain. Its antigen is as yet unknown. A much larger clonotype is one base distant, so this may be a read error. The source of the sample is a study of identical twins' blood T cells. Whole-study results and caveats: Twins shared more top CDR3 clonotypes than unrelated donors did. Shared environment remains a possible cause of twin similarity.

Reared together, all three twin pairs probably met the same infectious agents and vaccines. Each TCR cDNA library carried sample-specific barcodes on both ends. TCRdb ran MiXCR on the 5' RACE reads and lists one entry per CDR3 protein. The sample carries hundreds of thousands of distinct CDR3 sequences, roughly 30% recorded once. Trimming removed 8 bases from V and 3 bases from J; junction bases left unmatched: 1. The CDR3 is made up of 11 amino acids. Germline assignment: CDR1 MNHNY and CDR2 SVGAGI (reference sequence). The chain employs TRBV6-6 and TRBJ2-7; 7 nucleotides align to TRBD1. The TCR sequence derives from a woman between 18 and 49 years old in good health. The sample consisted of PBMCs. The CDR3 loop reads CASGTVYEQYF. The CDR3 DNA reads TGTGCCAGCGGGACAGTCTACGAGCAGTACTTC.